Each of the 20 T cell receptor beta chains below was sequenced from the same sample in a study of cytomegalovirus exposure and HLA in healthy donors. Both 60 Vbeta primers and 13 Jbeta primers went into the PCR. Sequencing used immunoSEQ multiplex PCR; TCRdb keeps in-frame clones, though not all of them. The repertoire holds some 130,000 clones, with around 80% as singletons. Sequencing was done on a sample of PBMCs. The receptor source for this set is a man aged 40-49 years in good health and CMV-seropositive.

The chain uses TRBV2 and TRBJ2-3, with 9 bases matching TRBD2. Germline V gives CDR1 SNHLY, CDR2 FYNNEI. The CDR3 runs 14 residues. J lost 6 bases, V lost 4 bases, and 5 bases had no gene match. The CDR3 bases are TGTGCCAGCAGTGTCCGGCGGGAGGGGGATACGCAGTATTTT. It codes for CASSVRREGDTQYF.

This clone has only a few counts. The rearrangement joins TRBV11-3 to TRBJ2-2; 8 bases match TRBD2. Per the germline V gene, CDR1 is SGHNT and CDR2 is YENEEA. The CDR3 has 17 amino acids. V was clipped by 4 bases and J by 0 bases; unmatched bases: 7. CDR3 DNA sequence: TGTGCCAGCAGCTGGGATCTAGCGGGCGCGAACACCGGGGAGCTGTTTTTT. As protein: CASSWDLAGANTGELFF.

This sequence joins TRBV29-1 and TRBJ2-2, with 7 positions matching TRBD1. Unmatched junction bases numbered 7, after V lost 5 bases and J lost 4 bases. This CDR3 contains 14 residues. Per the germline V gene, CDR1 is SQVTM and CDR2 is ANQGSEA. CDR3 protein: CSVKGTDLTGELFF. In nucleotides, the CDR3 is TGCAGCGTTAAGGGGACAGACCTCACCGGGGAGCTGTTTTTT.

This chain uses TRBV5-6 with TRBJ2-2; possibly TRBD1 for D (5 bases). Trimming removed 1 base from V and 7 bases from J, with 5 bases in between. The CDR3 is 12 residues long. Germline V CDR1 and CDR2: SGHDT, YYEEEE. The CDR3 sequence is CASSLRGGELFF. In DNA, the CDR3 is TGTGCCAGCAGCTTGAGGGGCGGGGAGCTGTTTTTT.

This chain connects TRBV7-9 to TRBJ2-5, with unresolved D. Germline values: CDR1 SEHNR, CDR2 FQNEAQ (reference sequence). The CDR3 loop spans 13 amino acids. Between the trimmed V and J ends, which lost 4 bases and 4 bases, there was a span of 10 bases. For the CDR3, the DNA is TGTGCCAGCAGCTCCCCGCAGGTAGAGACCCAGTACTTC. It yields the protein CASSSPQVETQYF.

This clone is a singleton in its sample. The V call is TRBV2, the J call TRBJ1-2; TRBD1 is a possible D gene (6 bases). The CDR3 extends over 13 amino acids. Germline V lookup: CDR1 SNHLY, CDR2 FYNNEI. Trimming took 4 bases from V and 5 from J, leaving 11 bases between them. The chain's CDR3 is CASSADRRYGYTF. The CDR3 bases are TGTGCCAGCAGTGCTGACAGGCGTTATGGCTACACCTTC.

This chain joins TRBV29-1 and TRBJ2-1; 8 bases are a match to TRBD1. This CDR3 is 12 amino acids long. The germline V gene has CDR1 SQVTM and CDR2 ANQGSEA. J was trimmed by 8 bases and V by 5 bases; bases with no gene match: 5. CDR3 residues: CSVRTGMDEQFF. The DNA of the CDR3 is TGCAGCGTTAGGACAGGGATGGATGAGCAGTTCTTC.

The V gene is TRBV11-2, the J gene TRBJ2-7; 10 positions agree with TRBD1. This CDR3 contains 15 residues. From germline, CDR1 is SGHAT and CDR2 FQNNGV. V dropped 5 bases and J dropped 4; count of bases not matched to a gene: 8. CDR3 sequence (DNA): TGTGCCAGCAGCGAGGCCCCGGGACAGGGGTACGAGCAGTACTTC. As protein: CASSEAPGQGYEQYF.

The chain is built from TRBV7-2 and TRBJ2-4; D unresolved. This CDR3 region has 13 residues. V was shortened by 1 base and J by 10 bases, with 11 bases between the two germline ends. The germline V gene encodes CDR1 SGHTA and CDR2 FQGNSA. DNA of the CDR3: TGTGCCAGCAGCTTAGACGGTCGGTTGATTCAGTACTTC. Translation gives CASSLDGRLIQYF.

This chain uses TRBV6-6 with TRBJ1-4; the match to TRBD1 covers 7 bases. V lost 10 bases to trimming and J lost 7 bases; unmatched junction nucleotides: 9. The CDR3 loop spans 13 amino acids. Germline CDR1 is MNHNY and CDR2 is SVGAGI (reference sequence). For the CDR3, the DNA is TGTGCCATTACAGGGGAAGGAGGTGAAAAACTGTTTTTT. The encoded protein is CAITGEGGEKLFF.

Worth noting for this clone: At the DNA level, this CDR3 is encoded by other sequences in the same sample as well. The V gene is TRBV9, the J gene TRBJ1-6, with D perhaps TRBD1 (6 bases). CDR1 and CDR2 (germline): SGDLS, YYNGEE. The CDR3 covers 14 residues. The ends were cut back, 0 bases at V and 7 bases at J, with 8 bases in the middle. The CDR3 protein is CASSVGQGNSPLHF. The CDR3 coding sequence is TGTGCCAGCAGCGTAGGGCAGGGGAATTCACCCCTCCACTTT.

The rearrangement links TRBV6-1 to TRBJ1-5, with D hard to call. Germline loops: CDR1 MNHNS, CDR2 SASEGT. Trimming pared 4 bases from V and 0 bases from J, leaving 7 bases between. CDR3 length equals 14 residues. The DNA for the CDR3 is TGTGCCAGCAGTGGAGGTTTTAGCAATCAGCCCCAGCATTTT. As protein: CASSGGFSNQPQHF.

The CDR3 sequence: CASSIGGTGATEAFF. The CDR3, as DNA: TGTGCCAGTAGTATAGGAGGCACCGGAGCAACTGAAGCTTTCTTT. The rearrangement uses TRBV19 and TRBJ1-1; D ambiguous. The germline V gene has CDR1 LNHDA and CDR2 SQIVND (reference sequence). V gave up 1 base and J gave up 5 bases, with 14 bases separating them. There are 15 residues in the CDR3.

The J gene is TRBJ1-1, the V gene TRBV20-1; D gene ambiguous. Looked up from germline, CDR1 is DFQATT and CDR2 is SNEGSKA (reference sequence). The CDR3 totals 11 residues. Trimming pared 6 bases from V and 1 base from J, leaving 6 bases between. CDR3 in DNA: TGCAGTGCGCGGGCGAACACTGAAGCTTTCTTT. It yields the protein CSARANTEAFF.

The rearrangement uses TRBV19 and TRBJ1-1, with D perhaps matching TRBD1 (5 bases). Trimming removed 6 bases from V and 1 base from J, with 9 bases in between. The length of the CDR3 is 13 residues. From germline, CDR1 is LNHDA and CDR2 SQIVND (reference sequence). CDR3 DNA: TGTGCCAGTAGGAACAGGCAGAACACTGAAGCTTTCTTT. As protein: CASRNRQNTEAFF.

This rearrangement joins TRBV25-1 to TRBJ2-2; 7 bases match TRBD2. V shed 8 bases and J 2 bases; nucleotides not matched to a gene: 14. The germline gives CDR1 MGHDK, CDR2 SYGVNS. The CDR3 is 17 residues long. The chain's CDR3 is CASGIGVASGNTGELFF. In DNA form, the CDR3 reads TGTGCCAGCGGGATCGGAGTCGCTAGCGGCAACACCGGGGAGCTGTTTTTT.

V gene TRBV13 combines with J gene TRBJ2-2, with TRBD1 matching over 7 bases. CDR1 and CDR2 (germline): PRHDT, FYEKMQ (reference sequence). V lost 5 bases to trimming and J lost 1 base; unmatched junction nucleotides: 4. The length of the CDR3 is 15 residues. The CDR3 loop is CASSQGQVNTGELFF. The CDR3, as DNA: TGTGCCAGCAGCCAAGGACAGGTGAACACCGGGGAGCTGTTTTTT.

J is TRBJ1-5 and V is TRBV2; D is unresolved. Between the trimmed V and J ends, which lost 2 bases and 6 bases, there was a span of 17 bases. The CDR3 sequence is 16 residues long. CDR1 and CDR2 (germline): SNHLY, FYNNEI. Here the CDR3 reads CASSEIAGGLGQPQHF. The CDR3 DNA sequence: TGTGCCAGCAGTGAAATAGCGGGAGGGTTAGGTCAGCCCCAGCATTTT.

The chain combines TRBV7-6 with TRBJ1-5, with 7 bases lining up with TRBD1. The germline gives CDR1 SGHVS, CDR2 FNYEAQ. V lost 5 bases to trimming and J lost 8 bases; unmatched junction nucleotides: 9. CDR3 length: 14 amino acids. As DNA, the CDR3 is TGTGCCAGCAGCAACGGACAGGCACAGGAGCCCCAGCATTTT. It yields the protein CASSNGQAQEPQHF.

The chain joins TRBV4-1 to TRBJ1-6; the match to TRBD1 covers 11 bases. CDR1 and CDR2 (germline): MGHRA, YSYEKL. V lost 4 bases to trimming and J lost 7 bases; unmatched junction nucleotides: 3. This CDR3 is built from 15 residues. CDR3 amino acids: CASSPRTGGNSPLHF. Written as DNA, the CDR3 is TGCGCCAGCAGCCCCAGGACAGGGGGCAATTCACCCCTCCACTTT.